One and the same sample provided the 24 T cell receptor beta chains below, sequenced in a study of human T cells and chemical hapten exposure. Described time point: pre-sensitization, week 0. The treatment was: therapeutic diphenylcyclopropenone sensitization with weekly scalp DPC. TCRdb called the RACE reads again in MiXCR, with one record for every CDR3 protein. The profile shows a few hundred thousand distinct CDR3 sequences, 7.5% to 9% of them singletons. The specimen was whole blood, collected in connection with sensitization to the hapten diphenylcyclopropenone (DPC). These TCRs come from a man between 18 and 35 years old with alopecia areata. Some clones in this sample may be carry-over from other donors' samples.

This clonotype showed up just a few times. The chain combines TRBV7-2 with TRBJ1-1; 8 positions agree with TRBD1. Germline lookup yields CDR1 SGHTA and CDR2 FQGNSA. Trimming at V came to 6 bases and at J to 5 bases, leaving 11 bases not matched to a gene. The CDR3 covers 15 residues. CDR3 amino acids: CASSTNRGTGTEAFF. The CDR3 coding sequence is TGTGCCAGCAGTACAAACAGGGGGACCGGGACTGAAGCTTTCTTT.

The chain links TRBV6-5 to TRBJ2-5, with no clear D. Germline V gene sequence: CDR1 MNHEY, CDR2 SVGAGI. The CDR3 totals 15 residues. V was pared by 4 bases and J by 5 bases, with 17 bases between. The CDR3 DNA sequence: TGTGCCAGCAGTTCTGCCTCTACTCGTGGGGAGACCCAGTACTTC. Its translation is CASSSASTRGETQYF.

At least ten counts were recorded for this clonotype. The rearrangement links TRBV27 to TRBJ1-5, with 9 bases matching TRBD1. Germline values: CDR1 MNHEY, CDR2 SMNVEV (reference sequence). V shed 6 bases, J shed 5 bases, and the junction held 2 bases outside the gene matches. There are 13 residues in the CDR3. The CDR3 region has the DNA TGTGCCAGCAGGAGGACAGGGGATCAGCCCCAGCATTTT. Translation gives CASRRTGDQPQHF.

The CDR3 DNA sequence: TGTGCCAGCAGCTTAGCGAAATATGAGCAGTTCTTC. Translation: CASSLAKYEQFF. V is TRBV7-9 and J is TRBJ2-1; D remains ambiguous. Germline assignment: CDR1 SEHNR and CDR2 FQNEAQ (reference sequence). This CDR3 spans 12 amino acids. Trimming took 0 bases from V and 8 from J, leaving 5 bases between them.

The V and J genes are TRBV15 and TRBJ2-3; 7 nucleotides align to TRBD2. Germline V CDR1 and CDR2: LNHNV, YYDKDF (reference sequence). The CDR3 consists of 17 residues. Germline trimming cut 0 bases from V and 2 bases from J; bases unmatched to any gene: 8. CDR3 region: CATSRDRGGGDTDTQYF. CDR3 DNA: TGTGCCACCAGCAGAGATCGAGGCGGGGGAGACACAGATACGCAGTATTTT.

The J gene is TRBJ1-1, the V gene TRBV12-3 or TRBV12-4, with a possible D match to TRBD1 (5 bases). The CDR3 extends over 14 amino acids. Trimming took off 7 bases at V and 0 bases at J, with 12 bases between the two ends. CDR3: CASIKAGVNTEAFF. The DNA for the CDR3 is TGTGCCAGCATCAAAGCGGGGGTGAACACTGAAGCTTTCTTT.

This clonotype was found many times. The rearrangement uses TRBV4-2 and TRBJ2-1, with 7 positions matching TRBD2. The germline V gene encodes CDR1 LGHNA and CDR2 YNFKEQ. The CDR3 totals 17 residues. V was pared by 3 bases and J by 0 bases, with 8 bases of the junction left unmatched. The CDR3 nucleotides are TGTGCCAGCAGCCAGAGGGCGCGGACTAGCTCCTACAATGAGCAGTTCTTC. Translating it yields CASSQRARTSSYNEQFF.

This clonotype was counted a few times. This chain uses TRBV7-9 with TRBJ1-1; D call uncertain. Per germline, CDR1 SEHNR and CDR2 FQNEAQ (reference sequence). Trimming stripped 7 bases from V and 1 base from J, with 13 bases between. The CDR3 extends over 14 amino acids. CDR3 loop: CASTTDGTNTEAFF. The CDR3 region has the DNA TGTGCCAGCACCACGGACGGAACGAACACTGAAGCTTTCTTT.

The CDR3 DNA follows: TGTGCCAGCAGCGTAGCCCCAGGGGGGGCCACTGAAGCTTTCTTT. Its translation: CASSVAPGGATEAFF. The genes are TRBV9 and TRBJ1-1; 7 positions match TRBD1. Germline trimming cut 0 bases from V and 4 bases from J; bases unmatched to any gene: 6. The CDR3 runs to 15 residues. In germline, CDR1 is SGDLS, CDR2 YYNGEE.

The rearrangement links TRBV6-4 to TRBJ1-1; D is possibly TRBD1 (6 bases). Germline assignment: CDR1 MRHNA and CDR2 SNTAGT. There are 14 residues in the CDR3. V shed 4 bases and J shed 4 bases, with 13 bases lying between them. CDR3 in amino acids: CASSATGRATEAFF. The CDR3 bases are TGTGCCAGCAGTGCCACAGGGAGGGCCACTGAAGCTTTCTTT.

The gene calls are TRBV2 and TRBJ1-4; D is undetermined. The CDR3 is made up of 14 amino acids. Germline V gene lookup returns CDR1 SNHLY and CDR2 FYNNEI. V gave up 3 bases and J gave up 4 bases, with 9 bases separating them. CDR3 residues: CASSDLGGNEKLFF. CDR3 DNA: TGTGCCAGCAGTGATCTGGGAGGTAATGAAAAACTGTTTTTT. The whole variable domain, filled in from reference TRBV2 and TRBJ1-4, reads EPEVTQTPSHQVTQMGQEVILRCVPISNHLYFYWYRQILGQKVEFLVSFYNNEISEKSEIFDDQFSVERPDGSNFTLKIRSTKLEDSAMYFCASSDLGGNEKLFFGSGTQLSVL.

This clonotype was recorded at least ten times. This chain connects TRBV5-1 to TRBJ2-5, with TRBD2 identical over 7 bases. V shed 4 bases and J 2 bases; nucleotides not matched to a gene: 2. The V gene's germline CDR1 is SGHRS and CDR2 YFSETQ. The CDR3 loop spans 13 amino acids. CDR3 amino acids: CASSQAGQETQYF. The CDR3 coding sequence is TGCGCCAGCAGCCAAGCGGGGCAAGAGACCCAGTACTTC. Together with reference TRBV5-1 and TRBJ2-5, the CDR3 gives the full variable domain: KAGVTQTPRYLIKTRGQQVTLSCSPISGHRSVSWYQQTPGQGLQFLFEYFSETQRNKGNFPGRFSGRQFSNSRSEMNVSTLELGDSALYLCASSQAGQETQYFGPGTRLLVL.

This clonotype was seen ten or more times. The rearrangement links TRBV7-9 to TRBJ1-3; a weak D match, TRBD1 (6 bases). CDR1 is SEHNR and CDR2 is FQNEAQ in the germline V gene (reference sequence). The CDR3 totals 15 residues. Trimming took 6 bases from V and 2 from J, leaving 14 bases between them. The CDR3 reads CASSPTGSTGNTIYF. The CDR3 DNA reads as TGTGCCAGCAGTCCTACAGGGTCTACTGGAAACACCATATATTTT.

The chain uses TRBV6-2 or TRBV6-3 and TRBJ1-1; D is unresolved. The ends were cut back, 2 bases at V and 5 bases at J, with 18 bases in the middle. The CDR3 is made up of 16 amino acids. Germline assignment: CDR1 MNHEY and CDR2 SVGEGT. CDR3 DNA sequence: TGTGCCAGCAGTTACAGAAAGAGTTGGGATGGGACTGAAGCTTTCTTT. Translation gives CASSYRKSWDGTEAFF.

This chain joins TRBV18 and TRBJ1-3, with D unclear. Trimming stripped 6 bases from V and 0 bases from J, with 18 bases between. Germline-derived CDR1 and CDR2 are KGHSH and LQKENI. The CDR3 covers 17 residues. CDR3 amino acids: CASSASWASLSGNTIYF. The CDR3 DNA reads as TGTGCCAGCTCTGCCTCGTGGGCATCCCTCTCTGGAAACACCATATATTTT.

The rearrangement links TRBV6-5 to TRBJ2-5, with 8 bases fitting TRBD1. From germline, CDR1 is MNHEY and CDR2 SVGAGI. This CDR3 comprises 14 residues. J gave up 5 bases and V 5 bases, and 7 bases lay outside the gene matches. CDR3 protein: CASSLDRGRETQYF. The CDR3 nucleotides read TGTGCCAGCAGTCTTGACAGGGGCCGGGAGACCCAGTACTTC.

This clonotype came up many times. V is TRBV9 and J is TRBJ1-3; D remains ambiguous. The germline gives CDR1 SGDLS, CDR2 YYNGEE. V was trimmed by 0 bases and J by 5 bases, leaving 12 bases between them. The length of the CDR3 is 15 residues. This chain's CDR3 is CASSVEAGSRNTIYF. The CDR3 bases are TGTGCCAGCAGCGTAGAGGCAGGCTCAAGAAACACCATATATTTT.

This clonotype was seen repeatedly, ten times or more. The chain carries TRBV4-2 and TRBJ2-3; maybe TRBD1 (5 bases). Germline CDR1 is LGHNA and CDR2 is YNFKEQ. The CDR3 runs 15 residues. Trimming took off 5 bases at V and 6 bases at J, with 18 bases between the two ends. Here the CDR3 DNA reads TGTGCCAGCAGCGGTAACGGACAAGAGACCGATACGCAGTATTTT. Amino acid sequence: CASSGNGQETDTQYF.

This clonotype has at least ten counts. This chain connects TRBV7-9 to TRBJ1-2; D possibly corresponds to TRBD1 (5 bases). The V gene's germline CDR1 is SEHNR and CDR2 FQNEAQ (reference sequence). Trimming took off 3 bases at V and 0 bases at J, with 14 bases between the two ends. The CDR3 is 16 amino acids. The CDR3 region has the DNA TGTGCCAGCAGCTTCACAGGCGCACTTACTAACTATGGCTACACCTTC. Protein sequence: CASSFTGALTNYGYTF.

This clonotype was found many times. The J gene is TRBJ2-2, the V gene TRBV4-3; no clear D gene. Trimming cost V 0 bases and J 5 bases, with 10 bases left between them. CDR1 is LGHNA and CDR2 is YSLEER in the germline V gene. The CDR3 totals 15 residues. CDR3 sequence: CASSQEGQLTGELFF. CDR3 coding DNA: TGCGCCAGCAGCCAAGAAGGGCAGTTAACCGGGGAGCTGTTTTTT.

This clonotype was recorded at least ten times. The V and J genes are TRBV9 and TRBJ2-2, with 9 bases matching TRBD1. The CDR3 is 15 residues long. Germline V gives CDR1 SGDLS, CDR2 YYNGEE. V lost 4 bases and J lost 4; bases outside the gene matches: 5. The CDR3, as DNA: TGTGCCAGCAGCCCGGGGACAGGGCCCACCGGGGAGCTGTTTTTT. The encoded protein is CASSPGTGPTGELFF.

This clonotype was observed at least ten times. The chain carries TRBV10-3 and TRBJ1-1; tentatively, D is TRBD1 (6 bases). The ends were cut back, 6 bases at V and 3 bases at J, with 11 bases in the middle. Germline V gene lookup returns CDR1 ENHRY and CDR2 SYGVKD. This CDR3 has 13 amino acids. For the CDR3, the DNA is TGTGCCATCAGCCGGGCAGGGGACACTGAAGCTTTCTTT. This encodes CAISRAGDTEAFF.

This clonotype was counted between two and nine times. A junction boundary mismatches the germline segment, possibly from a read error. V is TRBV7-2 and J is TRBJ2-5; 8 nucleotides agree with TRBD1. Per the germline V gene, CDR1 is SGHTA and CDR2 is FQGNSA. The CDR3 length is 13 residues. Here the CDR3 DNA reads TGTGCCAGCAGCTTAGCGTTCCAGGGGGCACATCACTTC. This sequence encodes CASSLAFQGAHHF. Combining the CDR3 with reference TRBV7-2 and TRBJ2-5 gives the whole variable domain GAGVSQSPSNKVTEKGKDVELRCDPISGHTALYWYRQSLGQGLEFLIYFQGNSAPDKSGLPSDRFSAERTGGSVSTLTIQRTQQEDSAVYLCASSLAFQGAHHFGPGTRLLVL.

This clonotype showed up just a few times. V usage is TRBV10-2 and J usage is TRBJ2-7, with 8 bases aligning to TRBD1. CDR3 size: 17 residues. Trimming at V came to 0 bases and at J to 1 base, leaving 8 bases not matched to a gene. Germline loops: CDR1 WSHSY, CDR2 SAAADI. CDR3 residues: CASSESLLDRDSYEQYV. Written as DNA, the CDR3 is TGCGCCAGCAGTGAGTCTCTATTGGACAGGGATTCCTACGAGCAGTACGTC.